This TCR beta chain was recovered during a study of blood T cell repertoires in COVID-19. This clone was detected many times. The table came from immunoSEQ multiplex PCR; TCRdb's copy has only in-frame clones and leaves some out. The sample has hundreds of thousands of clones, 80% seen once. The CDR3 extends over 14 amino acids. The germline CDR1 and CDR2 sequences are LGHDT and YNNKEL (reference sequence). Deletions cut 2 bases from V and 2 bases from J, with 10 bases between. The rearrangement joins TRBV3-1 (or the pseudogene TRBV3-2) to TRBJ2-7, with D uncertain. The receptor's source is a man aged 30-40 years with acute COVID-19. The sample comprised PBMCs or T cells enriched from blood (not recorded which). The CDR3 is CASSQSSRPYEQYF. For the CDR3, the DNA is TGTGCCAGCAGCCAAAGTAGCCGTCCCTACGAGCAGTACTTC.